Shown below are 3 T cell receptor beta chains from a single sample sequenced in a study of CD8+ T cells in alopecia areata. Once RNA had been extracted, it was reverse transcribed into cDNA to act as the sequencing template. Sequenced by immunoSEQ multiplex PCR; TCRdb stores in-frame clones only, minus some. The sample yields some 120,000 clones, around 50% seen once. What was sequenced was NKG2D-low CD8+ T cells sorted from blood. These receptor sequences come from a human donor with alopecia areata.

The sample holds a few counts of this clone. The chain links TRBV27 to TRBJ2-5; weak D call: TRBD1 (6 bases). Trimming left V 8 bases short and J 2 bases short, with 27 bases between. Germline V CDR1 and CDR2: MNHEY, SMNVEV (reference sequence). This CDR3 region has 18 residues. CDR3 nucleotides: TGTGCCAGCTCCAAGGCAGGGGTCACTCCAAGGGGGCAAGAGACCCAGTACTTC. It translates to CASSKAGVTPRGQETQYF.

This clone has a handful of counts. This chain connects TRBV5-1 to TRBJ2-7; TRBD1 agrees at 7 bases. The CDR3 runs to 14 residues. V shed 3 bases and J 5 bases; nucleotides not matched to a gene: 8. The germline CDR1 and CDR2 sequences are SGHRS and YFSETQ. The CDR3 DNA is TGCGCCAGCAGCTCAACAGGGGTTTACGACGAGCAGTACTTC. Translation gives CASSSTGVYDEQYF.

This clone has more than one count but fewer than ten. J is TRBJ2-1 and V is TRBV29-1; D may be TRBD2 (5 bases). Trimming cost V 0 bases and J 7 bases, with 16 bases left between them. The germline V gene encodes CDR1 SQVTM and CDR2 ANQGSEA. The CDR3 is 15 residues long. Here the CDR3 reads CSVEDPGSLGNEQFF. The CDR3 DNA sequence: TGCAGCGTTGAAGACCCGGGATCCCTGGGGAATGAGCAGTTCTTC.